This TCR beta chain was identified in a study of blood T cell repertoires in COVID-19. On the study more broadly: In each case, the material was cDNA or gDNA derived from T cells, B-cell-depleted T cells, or PBMCs.

In the original processing: Amplifying reference gene primers gave estimates of nucleated cell counts. Assay: immunoSEQ multiplex PCR; the TCRdb copy retains only in-frame clones and omits some. V, J and clone size derive from that table, while D and trimming were established from the DNA sequence. The data contain some 300,000 clones, more than 80% of them seen just once; the ten biggest clones take up 6% to 8%. Germline assignment: CDR1 MNHEY and CDR2 SVGAGI. The CDR3 is 14 amino acids. V was pared by 6 bases and J by 1 base, with 12 bases between. The receptor's source is a woman aged 50 to 60 with COVID-19, enrolled during active disease. The chain combines TRBV6-5 with TRBJ1-1; weak D call: TRBD1 (6 bases). The sequenced sample consisted of peripheral blood. Here the CDR3 DNA reads TGTGCCAGCAGATCCACGACAGGGAACACTGAAGCTTTCTTT. Amino acid sequence: CASRSTTGNTEAFF.